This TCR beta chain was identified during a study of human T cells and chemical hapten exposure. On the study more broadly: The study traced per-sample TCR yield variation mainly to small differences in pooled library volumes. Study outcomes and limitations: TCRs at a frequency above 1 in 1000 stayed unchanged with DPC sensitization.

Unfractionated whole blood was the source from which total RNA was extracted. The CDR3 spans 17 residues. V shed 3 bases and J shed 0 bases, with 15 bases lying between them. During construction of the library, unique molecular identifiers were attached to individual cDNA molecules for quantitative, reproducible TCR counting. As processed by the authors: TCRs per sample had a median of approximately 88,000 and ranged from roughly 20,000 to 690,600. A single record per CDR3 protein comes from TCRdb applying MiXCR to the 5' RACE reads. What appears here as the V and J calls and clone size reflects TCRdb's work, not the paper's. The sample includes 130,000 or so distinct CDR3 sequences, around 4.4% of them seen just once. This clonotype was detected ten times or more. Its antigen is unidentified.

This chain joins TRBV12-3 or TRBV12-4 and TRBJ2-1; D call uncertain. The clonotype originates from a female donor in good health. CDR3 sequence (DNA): TGTGCCAGCAGTTTCGTACTAACCCAACCCTCCTACAATGAGCAGTTCTTC. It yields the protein CASSFVLTQPSYNEQFF.